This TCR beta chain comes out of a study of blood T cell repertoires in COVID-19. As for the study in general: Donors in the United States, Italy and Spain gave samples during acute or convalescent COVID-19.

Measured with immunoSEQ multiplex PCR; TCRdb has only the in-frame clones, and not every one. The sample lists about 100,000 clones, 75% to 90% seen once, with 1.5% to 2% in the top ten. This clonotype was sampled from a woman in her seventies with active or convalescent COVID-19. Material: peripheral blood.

The CDR3 sequence is CAWRRGGSYEQYF. The CDR3 DNA reads as TGTGCCTGGAGGAGGGGGGGCTCCTACGAGCAGTACTTC. The chain recombines TRBV30 with TRBJ2-7, with D tentatively TRBD2 (7 bases). Germline loops: CDR1 GTSNPN, CDR2 SVGIG (reference sequence). V shed 3 bases and J shed 0 bases, with 9 bases lying between them. This CDR3 spans 13 amino acids.